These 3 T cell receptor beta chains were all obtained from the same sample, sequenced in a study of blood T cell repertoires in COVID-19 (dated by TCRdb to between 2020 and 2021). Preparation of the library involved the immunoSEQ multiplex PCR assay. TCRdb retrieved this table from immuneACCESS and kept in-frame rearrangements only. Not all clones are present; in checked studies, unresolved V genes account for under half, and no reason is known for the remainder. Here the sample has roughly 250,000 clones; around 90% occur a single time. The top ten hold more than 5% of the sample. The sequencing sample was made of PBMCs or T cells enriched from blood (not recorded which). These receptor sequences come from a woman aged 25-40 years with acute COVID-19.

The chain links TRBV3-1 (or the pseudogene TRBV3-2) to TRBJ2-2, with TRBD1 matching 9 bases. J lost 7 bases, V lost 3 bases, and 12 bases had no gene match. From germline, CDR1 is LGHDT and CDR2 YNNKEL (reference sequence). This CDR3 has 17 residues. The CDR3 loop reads CASSHETGTGRGGELFF. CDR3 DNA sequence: TGTGCCAGCAGCCACGAAACCGGGACAGGGAGGGGCGGGGAGCTGTTTTTT.

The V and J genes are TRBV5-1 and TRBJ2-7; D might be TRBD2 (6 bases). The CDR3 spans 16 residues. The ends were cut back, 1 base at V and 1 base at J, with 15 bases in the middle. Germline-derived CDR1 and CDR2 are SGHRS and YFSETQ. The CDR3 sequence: CASSLRGSSESYEQYF. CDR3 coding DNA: TGCGCCAGCAGCTTGCGGGGGTCCTCCGAATCCTACGAGCAGTACTTC. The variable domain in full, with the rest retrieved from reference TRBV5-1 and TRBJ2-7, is KAGVTQTPRYLIKTRGQQVTLSCSPISGHRSVSWYQQTPGQGLQFLFEYFSETQRNKGNFPGRFSGRQFSNSRSEMNVSTLELGDSALYLCASSLRGSSESYEQYFGPGTRLTVT.

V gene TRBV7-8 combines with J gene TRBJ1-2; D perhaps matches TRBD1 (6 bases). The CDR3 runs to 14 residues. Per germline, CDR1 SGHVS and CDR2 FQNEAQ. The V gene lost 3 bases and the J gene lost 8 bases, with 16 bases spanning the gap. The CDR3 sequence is CASSLGPDRRGYTF. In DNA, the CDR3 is TGTGCCAGCAGCTTGGGTCCGGACAGACGAGGCTACACCTTC.